This T cell receptor beta chain came from a study of T cells after yellow fever vaccination. Study-level results: Compared with primary, the secondary response was weaker and peaked at day 5, not 15. Highly abundant clonotypes carried over from the bulk population could end up in FACS-sorted repertoires as contaminants.

The authors made TCR cDNA by 5'RACE template switching, adding a universal primer site and UMIs. In TCRdb, the 5' RACE reads were re-called with MiXCR into one record per CDR3 protein. The table has 310,000 or so distinct CDR3 sequences, around 4% seen once. CDR1 and CDR2 from the germline V gene are SGHRS and YFSETQ. V trimming: 0 bases; J trimming: 4 bases; junction bases outside the gene matches: 3. The CDR3 is 15 amino acids. At least ten counts were recorded for this clonotype. Its target is not known. V is TRBV5-1 and J is TRBJ1-1, with 10 bases matching TRBD1. Material: PBMCs, obtained on the day of the yellow fever booster vaccination. The source of this sequence is a man between 18 and 35 years old who received the YFV17D yellow fever vaccine. CDR3 DNA sequence: TGCGCCAGCAGCTTGGTAGGGACAGGGGTCACTGAAGCTTTCTTT. This gives the protein CASSLVGTGVTEAFF.